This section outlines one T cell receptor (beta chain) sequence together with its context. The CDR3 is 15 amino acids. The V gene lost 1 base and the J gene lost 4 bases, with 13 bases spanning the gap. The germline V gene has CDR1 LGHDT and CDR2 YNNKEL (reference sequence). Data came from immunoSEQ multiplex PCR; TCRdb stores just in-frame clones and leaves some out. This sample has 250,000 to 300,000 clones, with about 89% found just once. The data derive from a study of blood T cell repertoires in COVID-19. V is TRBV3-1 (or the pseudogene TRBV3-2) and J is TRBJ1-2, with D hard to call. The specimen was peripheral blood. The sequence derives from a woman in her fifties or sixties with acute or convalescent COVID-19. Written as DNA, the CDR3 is TGTGCCAGCAGCCAAGGTACGGTCGAGGGCTATGGCTACACCTTC. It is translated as CASSQGTVEGYGYTF.